These 25 T cell receptor beta chains share one sample of origin, sequenced in a study of Graves' ophthalmopathy and Graves' hyperthyroidism (dated by TCRdb to the late 2010s). TCRdb records Illumina HiSeq 2000 as the sequencer. For repertoire sequencing, the TCR beta CDR3 regions were amplified from RNA transcripts. The first round of RT-PCR was done with HTBI primers and the Qiagen OneStep RT-PCR kit, and was followed by a second round of multiplex PCR, then size selection and purification. TCRdb cleaned the public reads at Q25 with fastp, built clones with MiXCR and kept in-frame beta chains. Rows are combined by CDR3 protein, so each entry shows the most common genes and DNA. Counted in this sample were 200,000 to 300,000 distinct CDR3 sequences; approximately 42% of them appeared once. The top ten clonotypes cover about half of the sample. The sample consisted of peripheral blood. These receptor sequences come from an adult man with Graves' ophthalmopathy.

V gene TRBV7-9 combines with J gene TRBJ1-2, with 12 bases aligning to TRBD1. Germline CDR1 SEHNR, CDR2 FQNEAQ (reference sequence). The V and J ends lost 8 bases and 8 bases, in that order; junction bases with no gene match: 3. The CDR3 has 12 amino acids. CDR3 loop: CASGTGGRGYTF. In DNA form, the CDR3 reads TGTGCCAGCGGGACAGGGGGCAGGGGCTACACCTTC.

This chain links TRBV7-3 with TRBJ2-2, with 9 bases matching TRBD2. This CDR3 is built from 14 residues. Trimming at V came to 9 bases and at J to 7 bases, leaving 9 bases not matched to a gene. Germline V CDR1 and CDR2: SGHTA, FQGTGA. The DNA for the CDR3 is TGTGCCAGTAGCGGGAGCAGTAGCGGCGGGGAGCTGTTTTTT. This gives the protein CASSGSSSGGELFF. Full variable domain (remainder filled in from reference TRBV7-3 and TRBJ2-2): GAGVSQTPSNKVTEKGKYVELRCDPISGHTALYWYRQSLGQGPEFLIYFQGTGAADDSGLPNDRFFAVRPEGSVSTLKIQRTERGDSAVYLCASSGSSSGGELFFGEGSRLTVL.

This clonotype was counted between two and nine times. The chain links TRBV20-1 to TRBJ2-7, with 8 bases identical to TRBD1. The ends lost 3 bases at V and 4 bases at J; junction bases unmatched: 2. Per the germline V gene, CDR1 is DFQATT and CDR2 is SNEGSKA (reference sequence). The CDR3 extends over 12 amino acids. For the CDR3, the DNA is TGCAGTGCTAGGGACAGGGAGTACGAGCAGTACTTC. The encoded protein is CSARDREYEQYF.

This clonotype occurred a few times. J is TRBJ1-1 and V is TRBV6-5, with D uncertain. The V gene's germline CDR1 is MNHEY and CDR2 SVGAGI. V gave up 5 bases and J gave up 0 bases, with 13 bases separating them. This CDR3 is 15 amino acids long. DNA for the CDR3: TGTGCCAGCAGTAACCCGACACTACTGAACACTGAAGCTTTCTTT. It is translated as CASSNPTLLNTEAFF.

DNA of the CDR3: TGTGCCAGCAGCCCTCAGCTCGCGATGAACACTGAAGCTTTCTTT. It codes for CASSPQLAMNTEAFF. The chain uses TRBV5-8 and TRBJ1-1; unclear D gene. Deletions cut 4 bases from V and 0 bases from J, with 13 bases between. The CDR3 has 15 residues. Germline CDR1 and CDR2: SGHTS and YDEGEE.

Ten or more counts support this clonotype. The chain combines TRBV20-1 with TRBJ1-5, with D possibly matching TRBD1 (5 bases). V lost 5 bases and J 2 bases, leaving 7 bases between the germline ends. This CDR3 is 12 amino acids long. Germline V gene sequence: CDR1 DFQATT, CDR2 SNEGSKA (reference sequence). CDR3 DNA: TGCAGTGCTGTACAGGGCAATCAGCCCCAGCATTTT. Translation gives CSAVQGNQPQHF.

The CDR3 loop reads CAISEYWDQDTEAFF. CDR3 coding DNA: TGTGCCATCAGTGAGTATTGGGACCAGGACACTGAAGCTTTCTTT. V usage is TRBV10-3 and J usage is TRBJ1-1; D possibly corresponds to TRBD1 (5 bases). CDR3 length equals 15 residues. Germline-derived CDR1 and CDR2 are ENHRY and SYGVKD. V lost 1 base and J lost 3, with 12 bases in between.

V and J are TRBV2 and TRBJ2-7; D unresolved. The CDR3 covers 13 residues. Germline lookup yields CDR1 SNHLY and CDR2 FYNNEI. The V end was cut by 6 bases, the J end by 2 bases, with 11 bases between. In DNA, the CDR3 is TGTGCCAGCAGCAAGGGAATGGCCTACGAGCAGTACTTC. It codes for CASSKGMAYEQYF.

This clonotype has only a few counts. The CDR3 DNA reads TGTGCCAGCAGTTCACTGGACAGAATCAATCAGCCCCAGCATTTT. The encoded protein is CASSSLDRINQPQHF. The chain carries TRBV6-1 and TRBJ1-5; D is possibly TRBD1 (6 bases). The CDR3 contains 15 residues. The V and J ends lost 5 bases and 3 bases respectively, with 14 bases between them. From germline, CDR1 is MNHNS and CDR2 SASEGT.

V is TRBV15 and J is TRBJ1-5; a weak D match, TRBD1 (6 bases). This CDR3 has 14 amino acids. V was pared by 9 bases and J by 10 bases, with 22 bases between. Germline loops: CDR1 LNHNV, CDR2 YYDKDF (reference sequence). The CDR3 DNA follows: TGTGCCACTAGGACCAGGGGTTATAATTCACCCCAGCATTTT. It yields the protein CATRTRGYNSPQHF.

About this clonotype itself: This may arise from a read error, as a much more abundant clone is one base away. V gene TRBV29-1 combines with J gene TRBJ1-2; 7 bases line up with TRBD1. The V gene's germline CDR1 is SQVTM and CDR2 ANQGSEA. CDR3 length: 14 residues. As DNA, the CDR3 is TGCAGCGTTGAATCGGCAGGGGGGGACTATGGCCACACCTTC. It is translated as CSVESAGGDYGHTF. The full variable domain, completed using reference TRBV29-1 and TRBJ1-2, is SAVISQKPSRDICQRGTSLTIQCQVDSQVTMMFWYRQQPGQSLTLIATANQGSEATYESGFVIDKFPISRPNLTFSTLTVSNMSPEDSSIYLCSVESAGGDYGHTFGSGTRLTVV.

The V gene is TRBV20-1, the J gene TRBJ1-5, with D perhaps matching TRBD1 (6 bases). Germline-derived CDR1 and CDR2 are DFQATT and SNEGSKA (reference sequence). Trimming removed 4 bases at V and 5 bases at J, with 12 bases between. The CDR3 is made up of 13 amino acids. The CDR3 sequence: CSAKQGLDQPQHF. The CDR3 DNA reads as TGCAGTGCTAAACAGGGCTTAGATCAGCCCCAGCATTTT.

The rearrangement uses TRBV19 and TRBJ1-2; no firm D call. V lost 0 bases and J 5 bases, leaving 19 bases between the germline ends. The CDR3 extends over 17 amino acids. From germline, CDR1 is LNHDA and CDR2 SQIVND (reference sequence). The CDR3: CASSIEGQGGPDYGYTF. Written as DNA, the CDR3 is TGTGCCAGTAGTATAGAAGGGCAAGGCGGGCCGGATTATGGCTACACCTTC.

The chain employs TRBV24-1 and TRBJ2-2; D possibly corresponds to TRBD2 (7 bases). Germline V gene data show CDR1 as KGHDR and CDR2 as SFDVKD. The CDR3 loop spans 16 amino acids. V was clipped by 9 bases and J by 0 bases, with 16 bases between them. DNA of the CDR3: TGTGCCACCGGGGGGGGGCCCGCCGCGAACACCGGGGAGCTGTTTTTT. It specifies CATGGGPAANTGELFF.

This clonotype was observed at least ten times. V is TRBV29-1 and J is TRBJ1-1; D remains ambiguous. Germline V gives CDR1 SQVTM, CDR2 ANQGSEA. The CDR3 length is 12 residues. V gave up 7 bases and J gave up 1 base, with 10 bases separating them. The DNA of the CDR3 is TGCAGCGCCGTGGCCCAGAACACTGAAGCTTTCTTT. This sequence encodes CSAVAQNTEAFF. The full variable domain, its missing parts supplied by reference TRBV29-1 and TRBJ1-1, is SAVISQKPSRDICQRGTSLTIQCQVDSQVTMMFWYRQQPGQSLTLIATANQGSEATYESGFVIDKFPISRPNLTFSTLTVSNMSPEDSSIYLCSAVAQNTEAFFGQGTRLTVV.

This clonotype has a count of ten or more. V and J are TRBV2 and TRBJ2-5; 8 bases fit TRBD1. Germline CDR1 is SNHLY and CDR2 is FYNNEI. The CDR3 totals 13 residues. V shed 5 bases and J 3 bases; nucleotides not matched to a gene: 2. The CDR3: CASSSDREETQYF. CDR3 sequence (DNA): TGTGCCAGCAGTTCGGACAGGGAAGAGACCCAGTACTTC.

V is TRBV2 and J is TRBJ2-2; D uncertain. V shed 3 bases and J shed 1 base, with 9 bases lying between them. The CDR3 is 15 residues long. Germline V gives CDR1 SNHLY, CDR2 FYNNEI. CDR3 loop: CASSEWEMNTGELFF. The CDR3 DNA is TGTGCCAGCAGTGAGTGGGAAATGAACACCGGGGAGCTGTTTTTT.

This clonotype was detected only once. V gene TRBV7-9 combines with J gene TRBJ1-1; 7 nucleotides line up with TRBD1. CDR1 SEHNR and CDR2 FQNEAQ come from the germline V gene (reference sequence). V lost 5 bases and J lost 4; bases outside the gene matches: 10. This CDR3 comprises 15 residues. CDR3 loop: CASSPPQTGPTEAFF. As DNA, the CDR3 is TGTGCCAGCAGCCCACCTCAGACAGGGCCCACTGAAGCTTTCTTT.

This clonotype occurred a few times. The chain links TRBV5-1 to TRBJ1-2; no clear D gene. The CDR3 is 13 residues long. The germline V and J ends were trimmed by 2 bases and 6 bases, with 11 bases remaining between them. Germline V gene data show CDR1 as SGHRS and CDR2 as YFSETQ. CDR3: CASSLRDGNGYTF. The DNA of the CDR3 is TGCGCCAGCAGCTTAAGAGATGGGAATGGCTACACCTTC.

This rearrangement joins TRBV29-1 to TRBJ1-1; TRBD1 is a possible D gene (5 bases). Per germline, CDR1 SQVTM and CDR2 ANQGSEA. This CDR3 is built from 14 residues. Trimming took off 2 bases at V and 6 bases at J, with 16 bases between the two ends. The CDR3 reads CSVEQGRSSPEAFF. In DNA, the CDR3 is TGCAGCGTTGAACAGGGTAGATCCTCGCCTGAAGCTTTCTTT.

V and J are TRBV20-1 and TRBJ2-7; TRBD2 matches 11 bases. J was trimmed by 4 bases and V by 3 bases; bases with no gene match: 2. This CDR3 region has 13 residues. Germline CDR1 reads DFQATT; CDR2 reads SNEGSKA (reference sequence). CDR3 coding DNA: TGCAGTGCTAGGGGACTAGCGGTGTACGAGCAGTACTTC. Translation: CSARGLAVYEQYF.

V is TRBV14 and J is TRBJ2-7, with TRBD2 matching 9 bases. This CDR3 has 13 amino acids. The trim removed 11 bases at V and 2 bases at J, leaving 7 bases unmatched. Germline V gene lookup returns CDR1 SGHDN and CDR2 FVKESK. CDR3 DNA: TGTGCCTGGAACCGCGGGGGGGCCTACGAGCAGTACTTC. This translates into CAWNRGGAYEQYF.

In this sample, this clonotype turned up a few times. The chain couples TRBV7-2 to TRBJ2-7; 13 bases agree with TRBD2. The CDR3 is made up of 16 amino acids. The trim removed 6 bases at V and 7 bases at J, leaving 12 bases unmatched. Per germline, CDR1 SGHTA and CDR2 FQGNSA. The CDR3 nucleotides read TGTGCCAGCAGTCGGACTAGCGGGAGACTAGGGGAAGAGCAGTACTTC. It codes for CASSRTSGRLGEEQYF.

This clonotype was counted a few times. Compared with germline, one end of the junction differs, possibly owing to a read error. The chain is built from TRBV10-3 and TRBJ2-5; 7 bases are a match to TRBD2. Per germline, CDR1 ENHRY and CDR2 SYGVKD. The CDR3 covers 15 residues. CDR3: CASSPSGGSLETQYF. DNA of the CDR3: TGTGCCAGCAGTCCCAGCGGCGGGAGTCTAGAGACCCAGTACTTC.

This chain joins TRBV29-1 and TRBJ1-4, with a tentative D call TRBD1 (6 bases). V was cut by 5 bases and J by 7 bases, with 14 bases left in between. Germline V gene lookup returns CDR1 SQVTM and CDR2 ANQGSEA. This CDR3 region has 13 residues. Written as DNA, the CDR3 is TGCAGCGTTAAACCCGGGGGCTTTGAAAAACTGTTTTTT. It is translated as CSVKPGGFEKLFF.